The 24 T cell receptor beta chains given below trace back to one sample, sequenced in a study of chemoradiotherapy in HPV16-positive cancers. The assay was immunoSEQ multiplex PCR, and TCRdb's table has in-frame clones only and misses some. The data show under 5,000 clones, with around 88% seen just once and roughly 8.3% held by the top ten. The input for sequencing was tumor tissue, taken from a patient who underwent chemoradiotherapy. Source of these receptors: a human donor with HPV-associated anogenital cancer.

The V call is TRBV6-1, the J call TRBJ1-5, with 7 bases identical to TRBD1. J lost 5 bases, V lost 3 bases, and 7 bases had no gene match. Germline V CDR1 and CDR2: MNHNS, SASEGT. This CDR3 has 15 amino acids. CDR3 sequence reads: CASSDRGSGHQPQHF. The DNA for the CDR3 is TGTGCCAGCAGTGACAGGGGGTCGGGCCATCAGCCCCAGCATTTT.

The chain couples TRBV10-3 to TRBJ2-2; 9 nucleotides line up with TRBD1. Germline V gene sequence: CDR1 ENHRY, CDR2 SYGVKD. The CDR3 is made up of 14 amino acids. Trimming took 6 bases from V and 7 from J; bases not matched to a gene: 6. DNA for the CDR3: TGTGCCATCAGACAGGGGGCCGAGGTCGGGGAGCTGTTTTTT. Protein: CAIRQGAEVGELFF.

This chain joins TRBV9 and TRBJ2-7; unclear D gene. The germline gives CDR1 SGDLS, CDR2 YYNGEE. V was shortened by 0 bases and J by 1 base, with 8 bases between the two germline ends. The CDR3 has 14 amino acids. The CDR3 nucleotides read TGTGCCAGCAGCGTAGCTGGCAGATCCTACGAGCAGTACTTC. Protein product: CASSVAGRSYEQYF.

V is TRBV10-2 and J is TRBJ2-7; D call uncertain. CDR1 WSHSY and CDR2 SAAADI come from the germline V gene. This CDR3 has 14 residues. V shed 4 bases and J shed 2 bases, with 12 bases lying between them. The CDR3 nucleotides are TGCGCCAGCAGTGTCGGATTCAGACCCTACGAGCAGTACTTC. Protein: CASSVGFRPYEQYF.

Here the CDR3 reads CASSYRVSSYEQYF. DNA for the CDR3: TGTGCCAGCAGTTACAGGGTTAGCTCCTACGAGCAGTACTTC. The rearrangement joins TRBV6-5 to TRBJ2-7; D not certain. The CDR3 spans 14 residues. Germline CDR1 MNHEY, CDR2 SVGAGI. Trimming took 2 bases from V and 0 from J, leaving 8 bases between them.

The J gene is TRBJ2-7, the V gene TRBV4-1; no clear D. Germline V CDR1 and CDR2: MGHRA, YSYEKL. Trimming stripped 1 base from V and 7 bases from J, with 8 bases between. The CDR3 covers 12 residues. CDR3 coding DNA: TGCGCCAGCAGCCAAGTCCACTGGGAGCAGTACTTC. Translating gives CASSQVHWEQYF.

The chain couples TRBV18 to TRBJ2-1; 7 bases match TRBD1. The germline gives CDR1 KGHSH, CDR2 LQKENI. The V gene end was trimmed by 5 bases and the J gene end by 3 bases; junction bases not matched to a gene: 4. The CDR3 sequence is 14 residues long. Here the CDR3 DNA reads TGTGCCAGCTCAACACAGGGGTACTACAATGAGCAGTTCTTC. Translated, it gives CASSTQGYYNEQFF.

This chain links TRBV4-1 with TRBJ1-1; TRBD1 is a possible D gene (5 bases). V was pared by 0 bases and J by 6 bases, with 17 bases between. From germline, CDR1 is MGHRA and CDR2 YSYEKL. This CDR3 comprises 16 residues. CDR3 protein: CASSQDRGSGYAEAFF. CDR3 in DNA: TGCGCCAGCAGCCAAGATCGGGGCTCAGGGTATGCTGAAGCTTTCTTT.

This chain connects TRBV10-2 to TRBJ2-3; D ambiguous. Germline V lookup: CDR1 WSHSY, CDR2 SAAADI. V gave up 0 bases and J gave up 0 bases, with 16 bases separating them. CDR3 length: 18 residues. For the CDR3, the DNA is TGCGCCAGCAGTGAGTCCACGACTCGGGCGTCTAGCACAGATACGCAGTATTTT. As protein: CASSESTTRASSTDTQYF.

This rearrangement joins TRBV7-9 to TRBJ2-3; D might be TRBD1 (7 bases). Germline V CDR1 and CDR2: SEHNR, FQNEAQ (reference sequence). The CDR3 spans 17 residues. V lost 0 bases, J lost 0 bases, and 13 bases lay in between. The DNA of the CDR3 is TGTGCCAGCAGCTTAGCCTCCAGGGGGGTTAGCACAGATACGCAGTATTTT. Its translation: CASSLASRGVSTDTQYF.

The rearrangement links TRBV2 to TRBJ1-2; 8 positions agree with TRBD1. The CDR3 loop spans 12 amino acids. In germline, CDR1 is SNHLY, CDR2 FYNNEI. V was clipped by 6 bases and J by 8 bases; unmatched bases: 5. CDR3 in DNA: TGTGCCAGCAGAAGGACAGGGTGGGGCTACACCTTC. It yields the protein CASRRTGWGYTF.

The chain has TRBV10-2 and TRBJ2-7, with D uncertain. The CDR3 covers 11 residues. The V gene's germline CDR1 is WSHSY and CDR2 SAAADI. V lost 4 bases and J 7 bases, leaving 8 bases between the germline ends. DNA of the CDR3: TGCGCCAGCAGTGCCCTTTTAGAGCAGTACTTC. It yields the protein CASSALLEQYF.

This clone was found a few times. CDR3 sequence: CASSARGSSNQPQHF. DNA of the CDR3: TGTGCCAGCAGTGCCCGGGGGTCTAGCAATCAGCCCCAGCATTTT. The chain links TRBV2 to TRBJ1-5; D may be TRBD1 (5 bases). In germline, CDR1 is SNHLY, CDR2 FYNNEI. V gave up 4 bases and J gave up 0 bases, with 10 bases separating them. This CDR3 is 15 amino acids long.

The sample holds a few counts of this clone. The chain carries TRBV19 and TRBJ2-6, with a weak D call TRBD1 (5 bases). The CDR3 has 13 amino acids. Trimming pared 8 bases from V and 0 bases from J, leaving 5 bases between. CDR1 and CDR2 from the germline V gene are LNHDA and SQIVND (reference sequence). CDR3 sequence (DNA): TGTGCCAGTGACAGCTCTGGGGCCAACGTCCTGACTTTC. It encodes CASDSSGANVLTF.

This clone showed up just once. The rearrangement joins TRBV4-1 to TRBJ2-7; 11 bases line up with TRBD1. CDR3 length: 19 amino acids. With V trimmed by 3 bases and J by 3 bases, 16 bases remained unmatched. CDR1 and CDR2 (germline): MGHRA, YSYEKL. The DNA for the CDR3 is TGCGCCAGCAGCCATCCCGGACAGGGGGCCGGCTTATCCGTCTACGAGCAGTACTTC. It yields the protein CASSHPGQGAGLSVYEQYF.

The V gene is TRBV11-2, the J gene TRBJ2-3; TRBD2 might be the D (6 bases). The V end lost 3 bases, the J end lost 5 bases, and 12 bases lay between the germline ends. The germline gives CDR1 SGHAT, CDR2 FQNNGV. The CDR3 sequence is 14 residues long. The CDR3 DNA reads as TGTGCCAGCAGCTTCTCTAGCGTTGGAGATACGCAGTATTTT. Encoded protein: CASSFSSVGDTQYF.

The J gene is TRBJ2-7, the V gene TRBV11-2; either TRBD1 or TRBD2 may supply D (6 bases each). The germline V and J ends were trimmed by 5 bases and 4 bases, with 9 bases remaining between them. The CDR3 loop spans 12 amino acids. CDR1 is SGHAT, CDR2 FQNNGV, per germline. The CDR3 here is CASSGGGYEQYF. CDR3 DNA sequence: TGTGCCAGCAGCGGAGGGGGATACGAGCAGTACTTC.

V is TRBV7-2 and J is TRBJ2-7; 10 nucleotides align to TRBD2. This CDR3 has 16 amino acids. The germline V gene encodes CDR1 SGHTA and CDR2 FQGNSA. V shed 1 base and J 0 bases; nucleotides not matched to a gene: 3. This CDR3 is CASSLVAGGSSYEQYF. CDR3 DNA sequence: TGTGCCAGCAGCTTAGTAGCGGGAGGCTCCTCCTACGAGCAGTACTTC.

The rearrangement uses TRBV13 and TRBJ1-1; D might be TRBD1 (5 bases). V lost 4 bases, J lost 0 bases, and 24 bases lay in between. The germline gives CDR1 PRHDT, CDR2 FYEKMQ (reference sequence). The CDR3 is made up of 19 amino acids. This CDR3 reads CASSWRGGYSRGMNTEAFF. CDR3 coding DNA: TGTGCCAGCAGCTGGCGGGGGGGGTACTCCAGAGGTATGAACACTGAAGCTTTCTTT.

The sample holds a few counts of this clone. The V and J genes are TRBV6-5 and TRBJ2-2; 8 bases align to TRBD1. V was clipped by 2 bases and J by 6 bases; unmatched bases: 8. This CDR3 has 16 residues. Per the germline V gene, CDR1 is MNHEY and CDR2 is SVGAGI. The DNA for the CDR3 is TGTGCCAGCAGTTACGCAGGGGGCGGAGGTGCCGGGGAGCTGTTTTTT. Translation gives CASSYAGGGGAGELFF.

The chain uses TRBV27 and TRBJ2-7; tentatively, D is TRBD1 (5 bases). Between the trimmed V and J ends, which lost 5 bases and 0 bases, there was a span of 14 bases. Looked up from germline, CDR1 is MNHEY and CDR2 is SMNVEV (reference sequence). CDR3 length equals 15 residues. The CDR3 protein is CASSGAQASSYEQYF. In DNA, the CDR3 is TGTGCCAGCAGTGGGGCACAGGCGAGCTCCTACGAGCAGTACTTC.

The chain couples TRBV5-1 to TRBJ2-3; 9 bases match TRBD1. The CDR3 covers 15 residues. Germline V CDR1 and CDR2: SGHRS, YFSETQ. J was trimmed by 1 base and V by 5 bases; bases with no gene match: 5. In nucleotides, the CDR3 is TGCGCCAGCAGGGACAGGGGCCTGGGCACAGATACGCAGTATTTT. Protein sequence: CASRDRGLGTDTQYF.

The rearrangement uses TRBV7-2 and TRBJ2-1; no clear D gene. V lost 1 base, J lost 10 bases, and 8 bases lay in between. In germline, CDR1 is SGHTA, CDR2 FQGNSA. This CDR3 region has 12 residues. DNA for the CDR3: TGTGCCAGCAGCTTAGTTGAGGTCGAGCAGTTCTTC. Translated, it gives CASSLVEVEQFF.

This clone was recorded once. This chain connects TRBV7-2 to TRBJ2-7, with D unclear. Trimming pared 0 bases from V and 2 bases from J, leaving 5 bases between. Germline V gives CDR1 SGHTA, CDR2 FQGNSA. CDR3 length: 13 amino acids. The CDR3 sequence is CASSLATTYEQYF. The CDR3 DNA sequence: TGTGCCAGCAGCTTAGCCACAACCTACGAGCAGTACTTC.